There are a few counts of the clone carrying this TCR beta chain. As yet, its antigen is unknown. The sample originates from a study of CD8+ T cells in alopecia areata. On the study more broadly: In an open-label trial, patients got 5 to 10 mg tofacitinib twice daily.

Study outcomes and limitations: Tofacitinib significantly decreased scalp clonality and expanded CD8+ clones among top 100.

V gave up 1 base and J gave up 4 bases, with 7 bases separating them. The CDR3 totals 13 residues. CDR1 is MNHNS, CDR2 SASEGT, per germline. Treatment: oral pan-JAK inhibitor, 5-10 mg twice daily. The investigators collected lesional scalp punch biopsies and peripheral blood from alopecia areata patients. The sequencing template was cDNA reverse transcribed from extracted RNA. Data came from immunoSEQ multiplex PCR; TCRdb stores just in-frame clones and leaves some out. The table shows 110,000 or so clones, with 56% occurring only once. The rearrangement uses TRBV6-1 and TRBJ1-2; the D is unclear. This TCR was recovered from a human donor with alopecia areata. This specimen was CD4+ T cells sorted from blood, taken at week 24, from a patient treated with tofacitinib. The CDR3 nucleotides are TGTGCCAGCAGTGAAGTGGTTGGCTATGGCTACACCTTC. It is translated as CASSEVVGYGYTF.